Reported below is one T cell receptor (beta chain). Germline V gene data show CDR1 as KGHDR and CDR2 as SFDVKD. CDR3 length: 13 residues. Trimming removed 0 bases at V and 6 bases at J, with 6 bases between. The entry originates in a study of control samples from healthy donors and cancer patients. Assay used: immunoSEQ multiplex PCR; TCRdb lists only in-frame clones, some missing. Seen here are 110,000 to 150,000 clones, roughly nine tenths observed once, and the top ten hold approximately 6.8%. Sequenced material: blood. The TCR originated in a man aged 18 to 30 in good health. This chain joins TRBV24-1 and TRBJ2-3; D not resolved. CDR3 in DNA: TGTGCCACCAGTGATTTGTCGGGCGATACGCAGTATTTT. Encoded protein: CATSDLSGDTQYF.